Given below is one T cell receptor (beta chain) in context. The sample holds a few counts of this clonotype. The clone's antigen remains unknown. Base qualities are not at hand, and no much larger clone is one base apart. The data derive from a study of human T cells and chemical hapten exposure (TCRdb year 2021). With regard to the full study: For sensitization, 2% DPC in acetone was applied to a roughly 2 cm by roughly 2 cm area of upper inner arm skin. Patients additionally received weekly therapeutic DPC doses to the scalp throughout the roughly 23-week study period. Patch testing was performed on the upper back with Finn chambers containing 0.01% DPC, and the patch tests were scored after 6 days according to International Contact Dermatitis Research Group standards. The patient cohort, mostly female, included alopecia areata with under or over 50% scalp involvement, alopecia totalis and alopecia universalis. Libraries were pooled for sequencing, and variation in per-sample TCR yields was attributed mainly to small differences in library volumes within the pool. The study tracked peripheral blood TCR repertoire changes in vivo during primary and secondary sensitization to the hapten diphenylcyclopropenone (DPC) in alopecia patients. Blood was sampled from patients pre-sensitization (week 0) and at 2, 6 and about 24 weeks after DPC sensitization. For TCR sequencing, blood came from twenty-nine alopecia patients at anywhere from one to four time points (pre-sensitization, 2, 6 and 24 weeks). Points the paper makes about the study in general: Significantly more large CDR3 similarity clusters were formed by expanded TCRs than by pre-sensitization or healthy control sets, consistent with antigen-driven responses. Repeated subsampling changed both the strength of the expansion versus patch-test correlation and the threshold at which that correlation became significant. All patients had alopecia, a presumed autoimmune disease, so their immune response might differ from that of healthy individuals. The number of PT1 expanded TCRs positively correlated with patch test score, significant at thresholds 8, 16 and 32 but not 4. No change with DPC sensitization was found in the number of TCRs above 1 in 1000 frequency, and no evidence of global repertoire structure alterations was found.

The receptor library was made with RACE. TCRdb records NextSeq 500 as the sequencer. Library preparation attached unique molecular identifiers to individual cDNA molecules for quantitative, reproducible TCR counting. From each blood RNA sample, both TCR alpha and TCR beta chains were sequenced. On the study's bioinformatics: The median number of TCRs per sample was roughly 100,000, ranging from about 20,000 to 690,600. The Decombinator software suite was used to annotate the V, J and CDR3 of the TCR reads. For the PS versus PT1 abundance plots, all samples were subsampled to the same number of TCRs (28,000). Expanded TCRs were defined as absent before sensitization and observed at least eight times at the 2-week time point. TCRdb passed the public sequencing reads through fastp at Q25 and MiXCR, retaining productive beta sequences. Rows with a matching CDR3 protein are joined into one entry that keeps the most common DNA and genes. TCRdb's processing, not the authors' own work, is the source of the V and J calls. This sample gives 300,000 to 450,000 distinct CDR3 sequences in total; 5% to 6.5% of them show up just once. Of the sample, just over 2.5% falls within the top ten clones.

Trimming at the junction amounts to 3 bases on V and 4 bases on J, and the germline ends lie 12 bases apart. Counted from cysteine to phenylalanine, this CDR3 has 14 amino acids. Left in the record is the CDR3 DNA by itself, 42 bases read in frame from the first base. The CDR1 and CDR2 encoded by the germline V gene are KGHSH and LQKENI. The time point label of this sample denotes: pre-sensitization, week 0. Interpreted using the paper, the treatment or condition label stands for: therapeutic diphenylcyclopropenone sensitization with weekly scalp DPC. At every patch-test visit, the blood draw took place before the patch test was put on. Patients were eligible if aged 18 to 70, diagnosed with alopecia and judged suitable for DPC therapy, and pregnant patients were excluded. Total RNA was isolated from unfractionated whole blood collected in Tempus Blood RNA tubes.

The chain is assembled from TRBV18 and TRBJ1-1; TRBD1 is possibly the D segment (5 matching bases). The sequence was collected from a woman between 45 and 60 years old with alopecia areata. Some clones in this sample may be carry-over from other donors' samples. Sequencing used whole blood, obtained in connection with sensitization to the hapten diphenylcyclopropenone (DPC). The DNA sequence reads TGTGCCAGCTCACCCCCAGCCGGGGCCACTGAAGCTTTCTTT. Translated, it gives CASSPPAGATEAFF.